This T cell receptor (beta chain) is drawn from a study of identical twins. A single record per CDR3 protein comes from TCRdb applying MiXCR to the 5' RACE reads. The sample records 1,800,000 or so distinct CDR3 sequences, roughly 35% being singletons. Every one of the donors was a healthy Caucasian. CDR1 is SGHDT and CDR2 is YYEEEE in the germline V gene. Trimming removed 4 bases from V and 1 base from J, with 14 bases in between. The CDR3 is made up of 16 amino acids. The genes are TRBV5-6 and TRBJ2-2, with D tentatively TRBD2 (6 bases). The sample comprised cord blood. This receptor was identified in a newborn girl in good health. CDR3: CASSPVPRGNTGELFF. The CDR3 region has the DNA TGTGCCAGCAGCCCCGTTCCGCGGGGGAACACCGGGGAGCTGTTTTTT.